A single sample gave rise to the 32 T cell receptor beta chains below, sequenced in a study of T cell clonotyping in hematopoietic cell transplantation. Generated by immunoSEQ multiplex PCR, the TCRdb table keeps only in-frame clones and is missing some. The data hold approximately 30,000 clones, with approximately 94% observed a single time. Sequenced: peripheral blood mononuclear cells. The receptors originated from a man between 50 and 59 years old in good health. Some clones in this sample may be carry-over from other donors' samples.

The J gene is TRBJ2-2, the V gene TRBV28, with 11 bases that match TRBD1. Germline trimming cut 6 bases from V and 9 bases from J; bases unmatched to any gene: 15. This CDR3 is 17 amino acids long. The germline CDR1 and CDR2 sequences are MDHEN and SYDVKM. The CDR3 loop is CASRRPRDRGVVWELFF. The CDR3 coding sequence is TGTGCCAGCAGACGTCCCCGGGACAGGGGGGTCGTGTGGGAGCTGTTTTTT.

The CDR3 region has the DNA TGTGCCAGCAGCCGGGACAACTCCTACGAGCAGTACTTC. Translation gives CASSRDNSYEQYF. The rearrangement uses TRBV7-9 and TRBJ2-7; a weak D match, TRBD1 (6 bases). The CDR3 contains 13 residues. The ends were cut back, 5 bases at V and 0 bases at J, with 8 bases in the middle. Per germline, CDR1 SEHNR and CDR2 FQNEAQ (reference sequence). The full variable domain, completed using reference TRBV7-9 and TRBJ2-7, is DTGVSQNPRHKITKRGQNVTFRCDPISEHNRLYWYRQTLGQGPEFLTYFQNEAQLEKSRLLSDRFSAERPKGSFSTLEIQRTEQGDSAMYLCASSRDNSYEQYFGPGTRLTVT.

The chain joins TRBV30 to TRBJ2-1; TRBD2 agrees at 13 bases. Trimming at V came to 1 base and at J to 6 bases, leaving 3 bases not matched to a gene. This CDR3 has 15 amino acids. Germline V gene lookup returns CDR1 GTSNPN and CDR2 SVGIG (reference sequence). The CDR3 nucleotides read TGTGCCTGGAGTGAGGGACTAGCGGGGTTCAATGAGCAGTTCTTC. This gives the protein CAWSEGLAGFNEQFF.

This chain links TRBV7-8 with TRBJ2-7; D is ambiguous. V gave up 2 bases and J gave up 1 base, with 9 bases separating them. Germline assignment: CDR1 SGHVS and CDR2 FQNEAQ. CDR3 length: 14 amino acids. CDR3 region: CASSLMLQSYEQYF. The CDR3 DNA follows: TGTGCCAGCAGCTTAATGTTACAGTCCTACGAGCAGTACTTC.

The rearrangement uses TRBV5-8 and TRBJ1-5; D is undetermined. This CDR3 has 12 residues. Deletions cut 1 base from V and 5 bases from J, with 4 bases between. Germline V gene lookup returns CDR1 SGHTS and CDR2 YDEGEE. CDR3: CASSLWDQPQHF. The CDR3 bases are TGTGCCAGCAGCTTGTGGGATCAGCCCCAGCATTTT.

The rearrangement joins TRBV7-2 to TRBJ1-5; D is uncertain. The CDR3 length is 12 residues. The V end lost 2 bases, the J end lost 3 bases, and 2 bases lay between the germline ends. Germline lookup yields CDR1 SGHTA and CDR2 FQGNSA. The CDR3 protein is CASSLNNQPQHF. Here the CDR3 DNA reads TGTGCCAGCAGCTTAAACAATCAGCCCCAGCATTTT.

This rearrangement joins TRBV19 to TRBJ1-5, with TRBD1 matching 10 bases. The junction had 5 bases not matched to a gene; V was cut back by 1 base and J by 2 bases. Germline V gene data show CDR1 as LNHDA and CDR2 as SQIVND (reference sequence). The CDR3 extends over 17 amino acids. The CDR3 DNA is TGTGCCAGTAGTATAGGAGCGACAGGGGGCGGCAATCAGCCCCAGCATTTT. Amino acid sequence: CASSIGATGGGNQPQHF.

The chain carries TRBV7-6 and TRBJ1-6, with unresolved D. The CDR3 loop spans 14 amino acids. V lost 1 base to trimming and J lost 7 bases, with 8 bases between them. Germline V lookup: CDR1 SGHVS, CDR2 FNYEAQ. CDR3 DNA sequence: TGTGCCAGCAGCTTAGAAACGGGAAATTCACCCCTCCACTTT. Translating gives CASSLETGNSPLHF. Combining the CDR3 with reference TRBV7-6 and TRBJ1-6 gives the whole variable domain GAGVSQSPRYKVTKRGQDVALRCDPISGHVSLYWYRQALGQGPEFLTYFNYEAQQDKSGLPNDRFSAERPEGSISTLTIQRTEQRDSAMYRCASSLETGNSPLHFGNGTRLTVT.

The chain employs TRBV4-2 and TRBJ1-4; tentative D call: TRBD1 (5 bases). Germline V gene data show CDR1 as LGHNA and CDR2 as YNFKEQ. The CDR3 loop spans 15 amino acids. V was clipped by 0 bases and J by 8 bases, with 13 bases between them. CDR3 coding DNA: TGTGCCAGCAGCCAAGATGCCGGGGGGGGAGAAAAACTGTTTTTT. Amino acids: CASSQDAGGGEKLFF.

This rearrangement joins TRBV19 to TRBJ2-7; TRBD2 agrees at 9 bases. The V gene's germline CDR1 is LNHDA and CDR2 SQIVND (reference sequence). The CDR3 loop spans 15 amino acids. J lost 3 bases, V lost 4 bases, and 7 bases had no gene match. The CDR3 DNA sequence: TGTGCCAGTAGTACCCAAGGAGCGGGGGGCTACGAGCAGTACTTC. Translation gives CASSTQGAGGYEQYF.

This rearrangement joins TRBV30 to TRBJ1-6, with 8 bases matching TRBD1. The CDR3 totals 15 residues. Germline CDR1 is GTSNPN and CDR2 is SVGIG (reference sequence). V shed 2 bases and J 0 bases; nucleotides not matched to a gene: 0. In DNA, the CDR3 is TGTGCCTGGAGTACAGGGGGCTCCTATAATTCACCCCTCCACTTT. This encodes CAWSTGGSYNSPLHF.

J is TRBJ1-5 and V is TRBV30; no reliable D call. Germline CDR1 is GTSNPN and CDR2 is SVGIG (reference sequence). Between the trimmed V and J ends, which lost 0 bases and 1 base, there was a span of 7 bases. The CDR3 extends over 14 amino acids. DNA of the CDR3: TGTGCCTGGAGTGTACTCACCAGCAATCAGCCCCAGCATTTT. This translates into CAWSVLTSNQPQHF.

This clone was recorded only once. The chain links TRBV9 to TRBJ2-5, with D maybe TRBD2 (5 bases). The germline CDR1 and CDR2 sequences are SGDLS and YYNGEE. This CDR3 has 15 amino acids. Trimming cost V 2 bases and J 5 bases, with 16 bases left between them. CDR3 region: CASSVTWTLGETQYF. DNA for the CDR3: TGTGCCAGCAGCGTGACCTGGACTCTCGGGGAGACCCAGTACTTC.

CDR3 bases: TGTGCCAGCAGGATGACAGGGGACACCGGGGAGCTGTTTTTT. It translates to CASRMTGDTGELFF. This chain joins TRBV6-5 and TRBJ2-2, with 8 bases lining up with TRBD1. Germline V gene data show CDR1 as MNHEY and CDR2 as SVGAGI. This CDR3 comprises 14 residues. J was trimmed by 3 bases and V by 6 bases; bases with no gene match: 3.

The chain employs TRBV7-2 and TRBJ1-1; the match to TRBD1 covers 7 bases. CDR1 is SGHTA, CDR2 FQGNSA, per germline. Losses at the gene ends were 4 bases for V and 0 bases for J; bases not matched to a gene: 2. There are 14 residues in the CDR3. This CDR3 is CASSSGQLNTEAFF. CDR3 sequence (DNA): TGTGCCAGCAGCTCGGGACAGTTGAACACTGAAGCTTTCTTT.

The J gene is TRBJ2-7, the V gene TRBV7-9; no clear D. Germline V gene data show CDR1 as SEHNR and CDR2 as FQNEAQ (reference sequence). The CDR3 consists of 14 residues. Trimming took 1 base from V and 1 from J, leaving 8 bases between them. CDR3 DNA sequence: TGTGCCAGCAGCTTAGGAGTGGGTTCCTACGAGCAGTACTTC. Translating it yields CASSLGVGSYEQYF.

The genes are TRBV7-6 and TRBJ1-1, with 7 bases identical to TRBD1. The CDR3 has 15 residues. V trimming: 4 bases; J trimming: 5 bases; junction bases outside the gene matches: 10. The germline V gene has CDR1 SGHVS and CDR2 FNYEAQ. CDR3 region: CASSSRAGGSTEAFF. As DNA, the CDR3 is TGTGCCAGCAGCTCCCGTGCAGGGGGATCGACTGAAGCTTTCTTT.

The chain uses TRBV29-1 and TRBJ1-1; D is unclear. The V gene's germline CDR1 is SQVTM and CDR2 ANQGSEA. The V end lost 7 bases, the J end lost 1 base, and 7 bases lay between the germline ends. The CDR3 contains 11 residues. The CDR3 reads CSAVGNTEAFF. The CDR3 DNA sequence: TGCAGCGCGGTGGGGAACACTGAAGCTTTCTTT.

The count of this clone is one. A read error may account for a junction end that differs from germline. The rearrangement uses TRBV30 and TRBJ1-2, with 8 bases matching TRBD1. The CDR3 runs 13 residues. Germline lookup yields CDR1 GTSNPN and CDR2 SVGIG (reference sequence). In nucleotides, the CDR3 is TGTGCCTGGAGCGTCGGGTTACGGGACAGGACAATCTTC. Translating it yields CAWSVGLRDRTIF.

This clone appeared once. The J gene is TRBJ1-2, the V gene TRBV28; D may be TRBD1 (5 bases). The germline gives CDR1 MDHEN, CDR2 SYDVKM. V gave up 5 bases and J gave up 8 bases, with 12 bases separating them. CDR3 length equals 12 residues. The CDR3 spells CASSTTDNGYTF. The CDR3 nucleotides are TGTGCCAGCAGTACGACGGACAACGGCTACACCTTC.

The chain joins TRBV4-3 to TRBJ2-4; D might be TRBD2 (6 bases). The V gene lost 4 bases and the J gene lost 7 bases, with 14 bases spanning the gap. CDR1 is LGHNA, CDR2 YSLEER, per germline. The CDR3 has 14 residues. This CDR3 is CASSPPGARNIQYF. For the CDR3, the DNA is TGCGCCAGCAGCCCACCGGGAGCCCGGAACATTCAGTACTTC.

V usage is TRBV18 and J usage is TRBJ1-2; TRBD1 is a possible D gene (6 bases). The CDR3 covers 14 residues. V lost 2 bases and J lost 3, with 10 bases in between. Germline V CDR1 and CDR2: KGHSH, LQKENI. In DNA form, the CDR3 reads TGTGCCAGCTCACCAAGGGACACCGACTATGGCTACACCTTC. Its protein product is CASSPRDTDYGYTF.

This chain uses TRBV29-1 with TRBJ2-7; tentatively, D is TRBD2 (5 bases). Germline loops: CDR1 SQVTM, CDR2 ANQGSEA. This CDR3 spans 15 amino acids. Trimming took off 3 bases at V and 6 bases at J, with 21 bases between the two ends. DNA of the CDR3: TGCAGCGTTGATTACCGGAAGGAATCGGGGATCGAGCAGTACTTC. Translating it yields CSVDYRKESGIEQYF.

The chain has TRBV6-5 and TRBJ1-5, with D uncertain. V dropped 6 bases and J dropped 2 bases, with 5 bases sitting between them. Germline V CDR1 and CDR2: MNHEY, SVGAGI. The length of the CDR3 is 12 residues. CDR3 loop: CASSRGNQPQHF. In DNA, the CDR3 is TGTGCCAGCAGCCGTGGCAATCAGCCCCAGCATTTT.

The rearrangement uses TRBV19 and TRBJ1-1, with 10 bases matching TRBD1. This CDR3 has 17 residues. The trim removed 8 bases at V and 5 bases at J, leaving 17 bases unmatched. CDR1 LNHDA and CDR2 SQIVND come from the germline V gene (reference sequence). The CDR3 is CASSNSGQGRGWTEAFF. CDR3 bases: TGTGCCAGTTCGAACTCGGGACAGGGGAGAGGGTGGACTGAAGCTTTCTTT.

The chain is built from TRBV9 and TRBJ1-4, with D possibly matching TRBD1 (5 bases). Germline loops: CDR1 SGDLS, CDR2 YYNGEE. The CDR3 loop spans 13 amino acids. The germline V and J ends were trimmed by 2 bases and 7 bases, with 9 bases remaining between them. DNA of the CDR3: TGTGCCAGCAGCGTGTCCGGGGCTGAAAAACTGTTTTTT. Its translation is CASSVSGAEKLFF.

The chain employs TRBV5-1 and TRBJ2-7; 11 bases line up with TRBD1. The CDR3 contains 13 residues. The trim removed 4 bases at V and 6 bases at J, leaving 3 bases unmatched. Per the germline V gene, CDR1 is SGHRS and CDR2 is YFSETQ. This CDR3 reads CASSQGTGGEQYF. The CDR3 DNA reads as TGCGCCAGCAGCCAAGGGACAGGGGGCGAGCAGTACTTC.

This sequence joins TRBV9 and TRBJ1-3, with a possible D match to TRBD1 (5 bases). Trimming took 4 bases from V and 0 from J, leaving 8 bases between them. CDR1 is SGDLS and CDR2 is YYNGEE in the germline V gene. This CDR3 contains 14 residues. The CDR3 loop reads CASSPGGSGNTIYF. Here the CDR3 DNA reads TGTGCCAGCAGCCCCGGGGGCTCTGGAAACACCATATATTTT.

The chain recombines TRBV6-6 with TRBJ1-2; D may be TRBD1 (6 bases). The CDR3 totals 15 residues. The V gene lost 2 bases and the J gene lost 5 bases, with 15 bases spanning the gap. Germline lookup yields CDR1 MNHNY and CDR2 SVGAGI (reference sequence). In nucleotides, the CDR3 is TGTGCCAGCAGTTACGCGCAGGGGTCTGGGTATGGCTACACCTTC. It is translated as CASSYAQGSGYGYTF.

The CDR3 loop is CASSQGHSRYYGYTF. In DNA, the CDR3 is TGTGCCAGCAGCCAAGGTCACTCACGATACTATGGCTACACCTTC. The V and J genes are TRBV14 and TRBJ1-2; D unresolved. V shed 1 base and J shed 3 bases, with 12 bases lying between them. Germline CDR1 reads SGHDN; CDR2 reads FVKESK. The CDR3 extends over 15 amino acids.

The chain couples TRBV7-8 to TRBJ1-2; D not resolved. CDR3 size: 15 residues. V was trimmed by 2 bases and J by 0 bases, leaving 10 bases between them. Germline V gives CDR1 SGHVS, CDR2 FQNEAQ. CDR3 sequence reads: CASSLNSASNYGYTF. For the CDR3, the DNA is TGTGCCAGCAGCTTAAATTCAGCCTCTAACTATGGCTACACCTTC.

The chain couples TRBV7-2 to TRBJ1-1; D gene uncertain. Between the trimmed V and J ends, which lost 3 bases and 0 bases, there was a span of 5 bases. The CDR3 loop spans 13 amino acids. Per the germline V gene, CDR1 is SGHTA and CDR2 is FQGNSA. Here the CDR3 reads CASSLSLNTEAFF. The CDR3 region has the DNA TGTGCCAGCAGCTTGTCCCTGAACACTGAAGCTTTCTTT.